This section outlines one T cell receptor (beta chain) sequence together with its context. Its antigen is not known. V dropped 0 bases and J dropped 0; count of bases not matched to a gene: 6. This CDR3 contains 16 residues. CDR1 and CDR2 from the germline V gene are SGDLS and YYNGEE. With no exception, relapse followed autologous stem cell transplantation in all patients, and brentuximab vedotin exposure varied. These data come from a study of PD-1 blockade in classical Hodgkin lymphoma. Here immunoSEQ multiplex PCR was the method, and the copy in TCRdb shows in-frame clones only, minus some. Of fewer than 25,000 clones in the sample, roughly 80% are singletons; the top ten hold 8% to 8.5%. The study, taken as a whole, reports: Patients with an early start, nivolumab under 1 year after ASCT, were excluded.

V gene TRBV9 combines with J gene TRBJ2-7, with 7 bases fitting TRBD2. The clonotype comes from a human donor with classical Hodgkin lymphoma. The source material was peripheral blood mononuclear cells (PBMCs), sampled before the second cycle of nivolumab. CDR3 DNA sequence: TGTGCCAGCAGCGTAGGGTCGGGGGGTCTCTCCTACGAGCAGTACTTC. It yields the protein CASSVGSGGLSYEQYF.